This T cell receptor beta chain was recorded in a study of graft-versus-host responses after intestinal transplantation. Study-wide context: Multivisceral, liver-intestinal, or isolated intestinal grafts went to recipients. Tacrolimus plus steroids were given to all recipients for about three years, preceded by anti-thymocyte globulin induction.

About this clone: Its matching antigen is unknown.

This table comes from immunoSEQ multiplex PCR, and its TCRdb copy is limited to in-frame clones, with some not included. The sample lists more than 70,000 clones, 85% to 90% occurring once. The source is a human donor who received an intestinal transplant. Sample: unstimulated CD4+ T cells sorted from spleen or lymph node cells, taken before intestinal transplant.

CDR3 loop: CATSRYHGETQYF. CDR3 nucleotide sequence: TGTGCCACCAGCAGATATCACGGAGAGACCCAGTACTTC. This chain joins TRBV15 and TRBJ2-5, with unresolved D. Trimming stripped 2 bases from V and 4 bases from J, with 8 bases between. The CDR3 consists of 13 residues. Germline CDR1 LNHNV, CDR2 YYDKDF (reference sequence).